What follows are 9 T cell receptor beta chains derived from one specimen sequenced in a study of T cell responses to AZD1222 COVID-19 vaccine. Clones were read by immunoSEQ multiplex PCR, and TCRdb kept only the in-frame ones, dropping some. This table has more than 110,000 clones, nearly 95% appearing once. The sequences come from peripheral blood, collected on day 0 of AZD1222 vaccination. The receptors were sampled from an adult in good health.

V usage is TRBV9 and J usage is TRBJ2-2, with 9 positions matching TRBD2. The CDR3 sequence is 15 residues long. Unmatched junction bases numbered 4, after V lost 3 bases and J lost 4 bases. The V gene's germline CDR1 is SGDLS and CDR2 YYNGEE. The DNA for the CDR3 is TGTGCCAGCAGCGGACTAGCGGTCAGCACCGGGGAGCTGTTTTTT. Translating gives CASSGLAVSTGELFF.

The J gene is TRBJ1-5, the V gene TRBV19; 9 bases are a match to TRBD1. Germline values: CDR1 LNHDA, CDR2 SQIVND (reference sequence). V shed 3 bases, J shed 0 bases, and the junction held 15 bases outside the gene matches. The CDR3 length is 20 residues. CDR3 nucleotides: TGTGCCAGTAGTATCAAAGCCGGGACAGGGCAAACCTATAGCAATCAGCCCCAGCATTTT. Amino acid sequence: CASSIKAGTGQTYSNQPQHF.

The CDR3 nucleotides are TGTGCCAGCAGCCAAACGCGACTAGCGAGCACAGATACGCAGTATTTT. It is translated as CASSQTRLASTDTQYF. The rearrangement joins TRBV3-1 (or the pseudogene TRBV3-2) to TRBJ2-3, with TRBD2 matching over 8 bases. Per the germline V gene, CDR1 is LGHDT and CDR2 is YNNKEL (reference sequence). J was trimmed by 0 bases and V by 2 bases; bases with no gene match: 4. There are 16 residues in the CDR3.

The chain employs TRBV4-1 and TRBJ1-4; D is uncertain. Trimming removed 1 base from V and 8 bases from J, with 8 bases in between. Germline CDR1 MGHRA, CDR2 YSYEKL. The CDR3 has 13 amino acids. CDR3 in DNA: TGCGCCAGCAGCCAAGTGCCGGGGGAAAAACTGTTTTTT. It yields the protein CASSQVPGEKLFF.

The chain uses TRBV5-5 and TRBJ1-2, with D perhaps matching TRBD1 (6 bases). V was cut by 4 bases and J by 2 bases, with 18 bases left in between. CDR3 size: 16 residues. Germline CDR1 is SGHKS and CDR2 is YYEKEE (reference sequence). This chain's CDR3 is CASSQALLRGNYGYTF. The CDR3, as DNA: TGTGCCAGCAGCCAGGCCTTACTCAGGGGAAACTATGGCTACACCTTC.

This rearrangement joins TRBV24-1 to TRBJ2-1; the match to TRBD2 covers 15 bases. Germline trimming cut 2 bases from V and 8 bases from J; bases unmatched to any gene: 3. CDR1 KGHDR and CDR2 SFDVKD come from the germline V gene. This CDR3 has 16 residues. The CDR3 spells CATSDSGLAGGYEQFF. Here the CDR3 DNA reads TGTGCCACCAGTGATTCGGGACTAGCGGGAGGCTATGAGCAGTTCTTC.

This clone is a singleton in its sample. V is TRBV19 and J is TRBJ1-1; D unresolved. The V and J ends lost 5 bases and 1 base respectively, with 5 bases between them. CDR3 length: 12 amino acids. The germline V gene has CDR1 LNHDA and CDR2 SQIVND (reference sequence). Written as DNA, the CDR3 is TGTGCCAGTAGTGTTCGGAACACTGAAGCTTTCTTT. It translates to CASSVRNTEAFF.

The genes are TRBV29-1 and TRBJ2-5, with no clear D. CDR3 size: 12 residues. The ends were cut back, 3 bases at V and 5 bases at J, with 10 bases in the middle. Per germline, CDR1 SQVTM and CDR2 ANQGSEA. In nucleotides, the CDR3 is TGCAGCGTTGATAGCCTGGCGGAGACCCAGTACTTC. It is translated as CSVDSLAETQYF.

The V call is TRBV9, the J call TRBJ1-2; D gene uncertain. This CDR3 spans 13 amino acids. CDR1 and CDR2 (germline): SGDLS, YYNGEE. V lost 4 bases and J lost 2, with 9 bases in between. For the CDR3, the DNA is TGTGCCAGCAGCCGGGGTTTAAACTATGGCTACACCTTC. It yields the protein CASSRGLNYGYTF.